The 5 T cell receptor beta chains below were found in one sample sequenced in a study of T cells in Graves' hyperthyroidism and ophthalmopathy. The TCR beta CDR3 regions underwent amplification using RNA transcripts as the source. First-round RT-PCR with HTBI primers amplified the TCR CDR3 region. TCRdb fed the multiplex PCR reads into MiXCR, producing one record per CDR3 protein. The sample lists about 250,000 distinct CDR3 sequences; approximately 23% were seen once. The sequenced material came from blood. The receptors derive from a woman aged 40 to 55 with Graves' ophthalmopathy.

The chain links TRBV30 to TRBJ1-1, with D perhaps TRBD1 (6 bases). The germline V and J ends were trimmed by 0 bases and 3 bases, with 8 bases remaining between them. Germline lookup yields CDR1 GTSNPN and CDR2 SVGIG (reference sequence). This CDR3 has 13 residues. The CDR3 loop reads CAWSVRGHTEAFF. The CDR3 DNA sequence: TGTGCCTGGAGTGTGCGGGGGCACACTGAAGCTTTCTTT.

The V call is TRBV4-1, the J call TRBJ2-7; tentative D call: TRBD2 (6 bases). V was cut by 2 bases and J by 2 bases, with 25 bases left in between. In germline, CDR1 is MGHRA, CDR2 YSYEKL. The CDR3 consists of 19 residues. The CDR3 sequence: CASSQKEGWKGRGAYEQYF. The CDR3 nucleotides read TGCGCCAGCAGCCAAAAGGAGGGCTGGAAGGGAAGGGGAGCCTACGAGCAGTACTTC.

V is TRBV12-3 or TRBV12-4 and J is TRBJ1-5, with D unclear. The V end lost 1 base, the J end lost 0 bases, and 4 bases lay between the germline ends. CDR3 size: 14 residues. The CDR3 loop reads CASSLGNSNQPQHF. The DNA for the CDR3 is TGTGCCAGCAGTTTAGGCAATAGCAATCAGCCCCAGCATTTT.

This clonotype was seen many times. The chain combines TRBV24-1 with TRBJ1-1; no definite D call. The length of the CDR3 is 15 residues. The V end was cut by 7 bases, the J end by 1 base, with 15 bases between. Per germline, CDR1 KGHDR and CDR2 SFDVKD. The CDR3 here is CATREGRGGNTEAFF. DNA for the CDR3: TGTGCCACCAGGGAGGGTCGCGGTGGGAACACTGAAGCTTTCTTT.

This clonotype turned up a few times. V and J are TRBV15 and TRBJ1-3, with TRBD1 identical over 7 bases. The CDR3 runs 15 residues. Germline V CDR1 and CDR2: LNHNV, YYDKDF (reference sequence). Trimming took 3 bases from V and 4 from J; bases not matched to a gene: 6. The CDR3 DNA is TGTGCCACCAGCAGGGACACAGGGGACGGAAACACCATATATTTT. Encoded protein: CATSRDTGDGNTIYF.